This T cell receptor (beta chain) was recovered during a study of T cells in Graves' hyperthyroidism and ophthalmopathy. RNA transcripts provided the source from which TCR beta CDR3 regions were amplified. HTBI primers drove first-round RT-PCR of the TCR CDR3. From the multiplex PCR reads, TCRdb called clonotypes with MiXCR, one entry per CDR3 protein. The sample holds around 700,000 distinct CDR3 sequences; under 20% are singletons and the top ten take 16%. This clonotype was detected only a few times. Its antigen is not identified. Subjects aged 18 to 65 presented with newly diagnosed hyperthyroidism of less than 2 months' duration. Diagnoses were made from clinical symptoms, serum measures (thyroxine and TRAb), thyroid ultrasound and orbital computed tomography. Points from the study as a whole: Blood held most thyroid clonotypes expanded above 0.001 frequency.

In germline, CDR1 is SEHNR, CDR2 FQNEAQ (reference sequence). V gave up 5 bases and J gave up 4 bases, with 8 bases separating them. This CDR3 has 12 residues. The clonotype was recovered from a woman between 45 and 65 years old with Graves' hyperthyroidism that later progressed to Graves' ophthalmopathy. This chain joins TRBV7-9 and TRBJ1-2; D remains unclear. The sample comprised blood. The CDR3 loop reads CASSPEPYGYTF. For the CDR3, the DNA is TGTGCCAGCAGCCCGGAACCCTATGGCTACACCTTC.